The 28 T cell receptor beta chains in this list originate from one sample, sequenced in a study of cytomegalovirus exposure and HLA in healthy donors. Primers included in the PCR were 60 Vbeta and 13 Jbeta primers. Method: immunoSEQ multiplex PCR; TCRdb's copy keeps in-frame clones and lacks some. Seen here are about 220,000 clones, approximately 82% observed once, and the top ten hold roughly 0.6%. The sample comprised PBMCs. The receptors stem from a man between 18 and 29 years old in good health and CMV-seronegative.

On this clone itself: Compared with germline, one end of the junction differs, possibly owing to a read error. The sample has other DNA sequences that encode this CDR3 too. This chain joins TRBV15 and TRBJ1-5, with 7 bases identical to TRBD1. Germline V gives CDR1 LNHNV, CDR2 YYDKDF (reference sequence). This CDR3 is 15 amino acids long. CDR3 region: CATSRPGQRDQPQHF. In DNA form, the CDR3 reads TGTGCCACTAGCAGGCCGGGACAGCGAGATCAGCCCCAGCATTTT.

The rearrangement links TRBV5-1 to TRBJ2-2; 9 bases fit TRBD1. This CDR3 has 18 residues. V lost 0 bases to trimming and J lost 5 bases; unmatched junction nucleotides: 11. Germline lookup yields CDR1 SGHRS and CDR2 YFSETQ. The CDR3 region is CASSLADRGGRRTGELFF. The CDR3 DNA reads TGCGCCAGCAGCTTGGCCGACAGGGGGGGTAGAAGAACCGGGGAGCTGTTTTTT.

The CDR3 loop is CASSINLFLRLAGVETQYF. Here the CDR3 DNA reads TGTGCCAGCAGTATAAACCTATTTTTGCGACTAGCGGGAGTGGAGACCCAGTACTTC. The rearrangement uses TRBV28 and TRBJ2-5; 12 bases line up with TRBD2. J lost 5 bases, V lost 5 bases, and 18 bases had no gene match. Germline V lookup: CDR1 MDHEN, CDR2 SYDVKM. There are 19 residues in the CDR3.

This clone was found a few times. The chain carries TRBV7-9 and TRBJ2-3; D is undetermined. The CDR3 is made up of 14 amino acids. The V end lost 2 bases, the J end lost 5 bases, and 11 bases lay between the germline ends. CDR1 is SEHNR, CDR2 FQNEAQ, per germline (reference sequence). The CDR3: CASSLSLLLDTQYF. The CDR3, as DNA: TGTGCCAGCAGCTTATCCCTCTTACTAGATACGCAGTATTTT.

The V and J genes are TRBV27 and TRBJ1-1; 7 positions agree with TRBD1. The germline V gene encodes CDR1 MNHEY and CDR2 SMNVEV (reference sequence). The ends lost 2 bases at V and 5 bases at J; junction bases unmatched: 14. The CDR3 runs 17 residues. The CDR3 sequence: CASSLAPLRQGRTEAFF. The DNA of the CDR3 is TGTGCCAGCAGTTTAGCCCCTCTACGACAGGGAAGAACTGAAGCTTTCTTT.

J is TRBJ1-4 and V is TRBV7-9; maybe TRBD1 (6 bases). The germline V gene encodes CDR1 SEHNR and CDR2 FQNEAQ (reference sequence). The CDR3 is 15 amino acids. Trimming stripped 5 bases from V and 2 bases from J, with 12 bases between. CDR3 region: CASSITGSTNEKLFF. The CDR3 bases are TGTGCCAGCAGCATAACAGGGTCCACTAATGAAAAACTGTTTTTT.

The chain recombines TRBV5-1 with TRBJ1-1; 8 bases are a match to TRBD1. The CDR3 loop spans 19 amino acids. Germline V gene sequence: CDR1 SGHRS, CDR2 YFSETQ. V lost 3 bases, J lost 4 bases, and 20 bases stayed unmatched. The CDR3 coding sequence is TGCGCCAGCAGCTCGCCTGGAACAGGGGGTAGTAGTCTGGCCACTGAAGCTTTCTTT. It translates to CASSSPGTGGSSLATEAFF.

The chain has TRBV6-1 and TRBJ2-1; 10 bases align to TRBD2. This CDR3 is 15 amino acids long. V shed 2 bases and J 6 bases; nucleotides not matched to a gene: 4. The germline V gene encodes CDR1 MNHNS and CDR2 SASEGT. The CDR3, as DNA: TGTGCCAGCAGTGAAAGACTAGCGGGCATCAATGAGCAGTTCTTC. Amino acid sequence: CASSERLAGINEQFF.

The chain recombines TRBV2 with TRBJ2-3; tentatively, D is TRBD1 (6 bases). Trimming took 3 bases from V and 4 from J, leaving 11 bases between them. The length of the CDR3 is 14 residues. Germline V CDR1 and CDR2: SNHLY, FYNNEI. Here the CDR3 DNA reads TGTGCCAGCAGTGAGGGGGCGGTCCCAGATACGCAGTATTTT. As protein: CASSEGAVPDTQYF. The full variable domain, completed using reference TRBV2 and TRBJ2-3, is EPEVTQTPSHQVTQMGQEVILRCVPISNHLYFYWYRQILGQKVEFLVSFYNNEISEKSEIFDDQFSVERPDGSNFTLKIRSTKLEDSAMYFCASSEGAVPDTQYFGPGTRLTVL.

The chain is built from TRBV7-2 and TRBJ2-7, with 8 bases identical to TRBD2. V gave up 6 bases and J gave up 0 bases; unmatched junction bases: 7. From germline, CDR1 is SGHTA and CDR2 FQGNSA. This CDR3 spans 15 amino acids. The DNA of the CDR3 is TGTGCCAGCAGTCCTGTAGCGGGGAGCTCCTACGAGCAGTACTTC. Translation: CASSPVAGSSYEQYF.

This clone appeared once. J is TRBJ1-3 and V is TRBV18; 8 bases fit TRBD1. Trimming took 5 bases from V and 6 from J; bases not matched to a gene: 3. Germline V lookup: CDR1 KGHSH, CDR2 LQKENI. The CDR3 runs 13 residues. The CDR3 is CASSRGQENTIYF. The CDR3 DNA reads as TGTGCCAGCTCAAGGGGACAGGAAAACACCATATATTTT.

The chain links TRBV11-2 to TRBJ2-3, with a possible D match to TRBD2 (6 bases). CDR1 SGHAT and CDR2 FQNNGV come from the germline V gene. Trimming removed 2 bases from V and 2 bases from J, with 17 bases in between. This CDR3 comprises 17 residues. The CDR3 region is CASSLRLLAEYTDTQYF. Here the CDR3 DNA reads TGTGCCAGCAGCTTAAGGTTATTAGCGGAATACACAGATACGCAGTATTTT.

The genes are TRBV7-8 and TRBJ1-3; 11 positions agree with TRBD1. V shed 4 bases, J shed 4 bases, and the junction held 3 bases outside the gene matches. The CDR3 is 15 residues long. CDR1 SGHVS and CDR2 FQNEAQ come from the germline V gene. The CDR3, as DNA: TGTGCCAGCAGCTGGACAGGGGGCGCCGGAAACACCATATATTTT. Translation: CASSWTGGAGNTIYF.

The chain employs TRBV28 and TRBJ2-7, with D possibly TRBD1 on 6 matching bases. The germline V gene has CDR1 MDHEN and CDR2 SYDVKM. The CDR3 has 14 residues. The V gene lost 6 bases and the J gene lost 5 bases, with 17 bases spanning the gap. In nucleotides, the CDR3 is TGTGCCAGCAGCCCTACAGGGCCCAAAAACGAGCAGTACTTC. Translation gives CASSPTGPKNEQYF.

This clone came up a few times. V usage is TRBV27 and J usage is TRBJ2-5, with TRBD2 matching 11 bases. V shed 0 bases and J 2 bases; nucleotides not matched to a gene: 2. Germline lookup yields CDR1 MNHEY and CDR2 SMNVEV (reference sequence). The CDR3 contains 16 residues. CDR3: CASSLSTSGAQETQYF. In DNA form, the CDR3 reads TGTGCCAGCAGTTTATCGACTAGCGGGGCGCAAGAGACCCAGTACTTC.

The count of this clone is one. CDR3 sequence (DNA): TGTGCCAGAAGCCAATTCCCCTACAGGGCGGGTGAAAAACTGTTTTTT. It is translated as CARSQFPYRAGEKLFF. The gene calls are TRBV5-3 and TRBJ1-4, with D possibly TRBD1 on 6 matching bases. TRBV5-3 is an open reading frame whose function is uncertain. Trimming pared 4 bases from V and 7 bases from J, leaving 20 bases between. The CDR3 is 16 amino acids.

The chain joins TRBV29-1 to TRBJ2-7, with D tentatively TRBD1 (6 bases). Germline values: CDR1 SQVTM, CDR2 ANQGSEA. The V gene lost 6 bases and the J gene lost 5 bases, with 11 bases spanning the gap. The CDR3 is 11 amino acids. The CDR3 is CSVLQGHEQYF. Written as DNA, the CDR3 is TGCAGCGTGTTACAGGGCCACGAGCAGTACTTC.

This sequence joins TRBV30 and TRBJ1-1, with TRBD1 matching over 7 bases. CDR3 length equals 13 residues. Germline values: CDR1 GTSNPN, CDR2 SVGIG (reference sequence). The junction had 5 bases not matched to a gene; V was cut back by 3 bases and J by 4 bases. CDR3 sequence reads: CAWSVTGATEAFF. CDR3 coding DNA: TGTGCCTGGAGCGTAACAGGGGCCACTGAAGCTTTCTTT.

This chain uses TRBV7-9 with TRBJ2-2, with 15 bases matching TRBD2. The CDR3 is 18 amino acids. V lost 5 bases and J lost 6; bases outside the gene matches: 10. Per the germline V gene, CDR1 is SEHNR and CDR2 is FQNEAQ (reference sequence). CDR3 DNA sequence: TGTGCCAGCAGCCCGTTGGGACTAGCGGGAGGAATGGCCGGGGAGCTGTTTTTT. This codes for CASSPLGLAGGMAGELFF.

The chain carries TRBV28 and TRBJ1-1; D is perhaps TRBD1 (5 bases). V was shortened by 3 bases and J by 5 bases, with 13 bases between the two germline ends. CDR1 and CDR2 (germline): MDHEN, SYDVKM. This CDR3 region has 14 residues. The DNA for the CDR3 is TGTGCCAGCAGTTTCCAGGGAGGATGGACTGAAGCTTTCTTT. Translating it yields CASSFQGGWTEAFF.

The CDR3 sequence: CAIGGSSYNEQFF. CDR3 DNA sequence: TGTGCCATCGGGGGGAGCTCCTACAATGAGCAGTTCTTC. V usage is TRBV10-3 and J usage is TRBJ2-1, with D possibly matching TRBD2 (6 bases). CDR1 is ENHRY and CDR2 is SYGVKD in the germline V gene. This CDR3 comprises 13 residues. Trimming removed 8 bases from V and 0 bases from J, with 8 bases in between.

The chain combines TRBV2 with TRBJ2-5; 10 bases line up with TRBD2. The V gene's germline CDR1 is SNHLY and CDR2 FYNNEI. V lost 7 bases, J lost 4 bases, and 15 bases stayed unmatched. The length of the CDR3 is 17 residues. CDR3 residues: CASILGLAGVIGETQYF. CDR3 nucleotides: TGTGCCAGCATCTTGGGGCTAGCGGGAGTCATAGGAGAGACCCAGTACTTC.

This clone was picked up a small number of times. The chain couples TRBV7-8 to TRBJ2-7, with TRBD2 matching 7 bases. CDR1 and CDR2 (germline): SGHVS, FQNEAQ. The ends lost 4 bases at V and 0 bases at J; junction bases unmatched: 6. The length of the CDR3 is 15 residues. The CDR3 nucleotides read TGTGCCAGCAGCTGGCGGGAGTCGGGCTCCTACGAGCAGTACTTC. As protein: CASSWRESGSYEQYF. The variable domain in full, completed from reference TRBV7-8 and TRBJ2-7, reads GAGVSQSPRYKVAKRGQDVALRCDPISGHVSLFWYQQALGQGPEFLTYFQNEAQLDKSGLPSDRFFAERPEGSVSTLKIQRTQQEDSAVYLCASSWRESGSYEQYFGPGTRLTVT.

V and J are TRBV6-5 and TRBJ2-1, with 7 positions matching TRBD1. The V and J ends lost 6 bases and 6 bases, in that order; junction bases with no gene match: 5. Germline V gene sequence: CDR1 MNHEY, CDR2 SVGAGI. This CDR3 region has 13 residues. The CDR3 DNA sequence: TGTGCCAGCAGCTACGACAGGGTCAATGAGCAGTTCTTC. This gives the protein CASSYDRVNEQFF.

This chain uses TRBV30 with TRBJ1-5; D is possibly TRBD1 (5 bases). The CDR3 is 14 amino acids. Germline V lookup: CDR1 GTSNPN, CDR2 SVGIG (reference sequence). Trimming pared 5 bases from V and 2 bases from J, leaving 13 bases between. The CDR3 sequence is CAWSQEPGNQPQHF. DNA for the CDR3: TGTGCCTGGTCACAGGAGCCGGGCAATCAGCCCCAGCATTTT.

V and J are TRBV30 and TRBJ2-2, with D tentatively TRBD2 (7 bases). Germline V lookup: CDR1 GTSNPN, CDR2 SVGIG (reference sequence). This CDR3 is built from 18 residues. Trimming cost V 1 base and J 4 bases, with 22 bases left between them. The CDR3 protein is CAWSGLLWGEGGTGELFF. The CDR3 bases are TGTGCCTGGAGTGGCCTCTTATGGGGGGAGGGGGGCACCGGGGAGCTGTTTTTT. Full variable domain (outside the CDR3, taken from reference TRBV30 and TRBJ2-2): SQTIHQWPATLVQPVGSPLSLECTVEGTSNPNLYWYRQAAGRGLQLLFYSVGIGQISSEVPQNLSASRPQDRQFILSSKKLLLSDSGFYLCAWSGLLWGEGGTGELFFGEGSRLTVL.

The gene calls are TRBV5-1 and TRBJ2-7; TRBD1 matches at 9 bases. CDR3 size: 14 residues. Trimming took 2 bases from V and 6 from J; bases not matched to a gene: 6. Germline CDR1 reads SGHRS; CDR2 reads YFSETQ. The CDR3 nucleotides read TGCGCCAGCAGCTTCGGGGGGACAGGGCCCGAGCAGTACTTC. Translation gives CASSFGGTGPEQYF.

This chain uses TRBV6-5 with TRBJ2-2; 10 nucleotides line up with TRBD1. V shed 6 bases, J shed 7 bases, and the junction held 8 bases outside the gene matches. The germline V gene has CDR1 MNHEY and CDR2 SVGAGI. The CDR3 spans 15 residues. The DNA of the CDR3 is TGTGCCAGCAGACCAAGGACAGGGGGGTTCGGGGAGCTGTTTTTT. As protein: CASRPRTGGFGELFF.